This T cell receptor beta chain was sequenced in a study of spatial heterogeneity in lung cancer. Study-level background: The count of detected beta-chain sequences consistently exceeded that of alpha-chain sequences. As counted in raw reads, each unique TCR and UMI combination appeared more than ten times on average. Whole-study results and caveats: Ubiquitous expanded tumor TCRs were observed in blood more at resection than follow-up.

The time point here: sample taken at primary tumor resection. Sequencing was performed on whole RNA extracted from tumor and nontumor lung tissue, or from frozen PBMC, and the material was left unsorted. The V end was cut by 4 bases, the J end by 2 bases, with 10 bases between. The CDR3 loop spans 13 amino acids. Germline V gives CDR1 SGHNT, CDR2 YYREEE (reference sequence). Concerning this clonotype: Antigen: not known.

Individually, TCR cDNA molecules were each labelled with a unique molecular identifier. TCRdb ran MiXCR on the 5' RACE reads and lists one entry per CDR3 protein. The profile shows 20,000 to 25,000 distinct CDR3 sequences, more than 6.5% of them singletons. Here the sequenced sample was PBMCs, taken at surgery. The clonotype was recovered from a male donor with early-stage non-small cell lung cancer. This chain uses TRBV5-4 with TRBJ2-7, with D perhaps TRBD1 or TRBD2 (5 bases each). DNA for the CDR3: TGTGCCAGCAGCGAAGGGGAGACCTACGAGCAGTACTTC. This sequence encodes CASSEGETYEQYF.